This passage covers 5 T cell receptor beta chains from one sample sequenced in a study of blood T cell repertoires in COVID-19. Clones were sequenced by immunoSEQ multiplex PCR, and TCRdb holds only the in-frame ones, with some missing. The sample lists tens of thousands of clones; roughly 85% were seen once. Specimen: peripheral blood. The receptors stem from a man in his 60s with acute or convalescent COVID-19.

This clone has a handful of counts. The V and J genes are TRBV5-1 and TRBJ1-1; TRBD1 agrees at 8 bases. The CDR3 has 14 residues. Trimming removed 4 bases from V and 1 base from J; junction bases left unmatched: 3. Looked up from germline, CDR1 is SGHRS and CDR2 is YFSETQ. CDR3 bases: TGCGCCAGCAGCCGAGGACAGGGGAACACTGAAGCTTTCTTT. It codes for CASSRGQGNTEAFF.

The J gene is TRBJ1-2, the V gene TRBV2, with 9 bases matching TRBD1. The CDR3 totals 16 residues. In germline, CDR1 is SNHLY, CDR2 FYNNEI. The V segment lost 6 bases and the J segment 8 bases; nucleotides outside the gene matches: 16. The CDR3 DNA reads TGTGCCAGCAGGATGGACAGGGGCGCGAGCCTAATGGGCTACACCTTC. Its protein product is CASRMDRGASLMGYTF.

This clone was counted once. The V and J genes are TRBV6-5 and TRBJ1-6; TRBD1 might be the D (5 bases). The CDR3 is 14 residues long. The ends were cut back, 8 bases at V and 7 bases at J, with 15 bases in the middle. The germline CDR1 and CDR2 sequences are MNHEY and SVGAGI. DNA for the CDR3: TGTGCCAGCGGTCCCAGGGAACCCAATTCACCCCTCCACTTT. It codes for CASGPREPNSPLHF.

The chain has TRBV20-1 and TRBJ2-5; 9 bases fit TRBD2. The CDR3 sequence is 15 residues long. Unmatched junction bases numbered 10, after V lost 3 bases and J lost 5 bases. Germline CDR1 is DFQATT and CDR2 is SNEGSKA (reference sequence). CDR3: CSASNAGGPEETQYF. The DNA for the CDR3 is TGCAGTGCTAGTAACGCGGGAGGGCCGGAGGAGACCCAGTACTTC.

This rearrangement joins TRBV27 to TRBJ2-6; D is unclear. Germline V gene lookup returns CDR1 MNHEY and CDR2 SMNVEV (reference sequence). Trimming took off 2 bases at V and 1 base at J, with 9 bases between the two ends. This CDR3 has 16 amino acids. CDR3 sequence: CASSLNRPSGANVLTF. The CDR3 DNA reads as TGTGCCAGCAGTTTAAACAGACCGTCTGGGGCCAACGTCCTGACTTTC.